Listed below are T cell receptor beta chains from one sample, sequenced in a study of T cell repertoires in cytomegalovirus infection. For these receptors, no antigen is known. In TCRdb, the reads were re-called with MiXCR into one record per CDR3 protein. The data contain hundreds of thousands of distinct CDR3 sequences, around 29% of them seen just once; the ten biggest clones take up around 20%. The input for sequencing was cultured PBMCs, taken from culture after CMV antigen stimulation. All receptors come from a human donor in good health (CMV status not recorded). Some clones in this sample may be carry-over from other donors' samples. The CDR3 runs from the conserved cysteine through the conserved F or W. The order of the fields is J gene, V gene, D gene, clone size, CDR3 DNA, CDR3 protein. D genes are given only for firm matches. Rows give clone size only sometimes, using once, few, many, or a class for an expanded clone.

J gene: TRBJ1-6; V gene: TRBV7-9; D gene: .; clone size: .; CDR3 DNA: TGTGCCAGCAGCTTAGCGCGGGGGGAAGTGAATTCACCCCTCCACTTT; CDR3 protein: CASSLARGEVNSPLHF
J gene: TRBJ1-4; V gene: TRBV7-6; D gene: .; clone size: many; CDR3 DNA: TGTGCCAGCAGCTTATCGAGCGGGTCTGGTGAAAAACTGTTTTTT; CDR3 protein: CASSLSSGSGEKLFF
J gene: TRBJ1-6; V gene: TRBV7-3; D gene: TRBD1; clone size: many; CDR3 DNA: TGTGCCAGCAGCCGGCGGGACAGGGTCGAAAGCTCCTATAATTCACCCCTCCACTTT; CDR3 protein: CASSRRDRVESSYNSPLHF
J gene: TRBJ2-7; V gene: TRBV28; D gene: TRBD1; clone size: .; CDR3 DNA: TGTGCCAGCAGTTTCTCGGGACAGGGAGGCTACGAGCAGTACTTC; CDR3 protein: CASSFSGQGGYEQYF
J gene: TRBJ2-5; V gene: TRBV7-8; D gene: TRBD2; clone size: few; CDR3 DNA: TGTGCCAGCAGCTTCGTAGCGGGAGCTGACGGCCAAGAGACCCAGTACTTC; CDR3 protein: CASSFVAGADGQETQYF
J gene: TRBJ2-3; V gene: TRBV5-4; D gene: .; clone size: .; CDR3 DNA: TGTGCCAGCAGCCCTCCCGCAGGCTGGGATACGCAGTATTTT; CDR3 protein: CASSPPAGWDTQYF
J gene: TRBJ2-1; V gene: TRBV7-2; D gene: .; clone size: few; CDR3 DNA: TGTGCCAGCAGCTTAGACGGGGCCGGCAATGAGCAGTTCTTC; CDR3 protein: CASSLDGAGNEQFF
J gene: TRBJ2-5; V gene: TRBV6-1; D gene: .; clone size: many; CDR3 DNA: TGTGCCAGCATCGGCAGAATGCAAGAGACCCAGTACTTC; CDR3 protein: CASIGRMQETQYF
J gene: TRBJ1-5; V gene: TRBV27; D gene: .; clone size: many; CDR3 DNA: TGTGCCAGCAGCTTAGGAGGGGGTAATCAGCCCCAGCATTTT; CDR3 protein: CASSLGGGNQPQHF
J gene: TRBJ2-1; V gene: TRBV7-3; D gene: .; clone size: .; CDR3 DNA: TGTGCCAGCAGCTTAAGGGGGGTGGTGCCCTACAATGAGCAGTTCTTC; CDR3 protein: CASSLRGVVPYNEQFF